One and the same sample provided the 21 T cell receptor beta chains below, sequenced in a study of PD-L1 blockade in urothelial cancer. Clones were sequenced by immunoSEQ multiplex PCR, and TCRdb holds only the in-frame ones, with some missing. The table records under 40,000 clones, 90% of them present only once. Here the sequenced sample was PBMCs, taken around atezolizumab (anti-PD-L1) treatment. These receptors all come from a man in his 70s with urothelial cancer.

The chain employs TRBV10-2 and TRBJ2-7; TRBD1 matches 7 bases. CDR1 WSHSY and CDR2 SAAADI come from the germline V gene. The CDR3 is 16 amino acids. After removal of 4 bases from V and 0 bases from J, the junction contained 9 bases not matched to a gene. CDR3 sequence: CASSAGQVLSSYEQYF. The CDR3 nucleotides read TGCGCCAGCAGTGCCGGACAGGTTTTAAGCTCCTACGAGCAGTACTTC.

Only one count was recorded for this clone. V is TRBV2 and J is TRBJ1-6, with 7 positions matching TRBD1. Trimming at V came to 4 bases and at J to 9 bases, leaving 6 bases not matched to a gene. Per germline, CDR1 SNHLY and CDR2 FYNNEI. The CDR3 contains 14 residues. The CDR3, as DNA: TGTGCCAGCAGTGCTACAGGGGCCATTTCACCCCTCCACTTT. It specifies CASSATGAISPLHF. Full variable domain (remainder filled in from reference TRBV2 and TRBJ1-6): EPEVTQTPSHQVTQMGQEVILRCVPISNHLYFYWYRQILGQKVEFLVSFYNNEISEKSEIFDDQFSVERPDGSNFTLKIRSTKLEDSAMYFCASSATGAISPLHFGNGTRLTVT.

This sequence joins TRBV7-6 and TRBJ2-5, with 9 nucleotides matching TRBD1. The CDR3 runs 17 residues. Germline assignment: CDR1 SGHVS and CDR2 FNYEAQ. J lost 0 bases, V lost 4 bases, and 9 bases had no gene match. CDR3 region: CASSYAPGQGDQETQYF. CDR3 DNA: TGTGCCAGCAGCTACGCACCGGGACAGGGTGACCAAGAGACCCAGTACTTC.

The gene calls are TRBV27 and TRBJ2-7, with TRBD1 matching 7 bases. Trimming removed 5 bases from V and 0 bases from J; junction bases left unmatched: 4. CDR1 MNHEY and CDR2 SMNVEV come from the germline V gene (reference sequence). This CDR3 is 14 amino acids long. The CDR3 here is CASSPGGTSYEQYF. The CDR3 coding sequence is TGTGCCAGCAGTCCAGGGGGAACCTCCTACGAGCAGTACTTC.

V is TRBV7-3 and J is TRBJ2-7, with TRBD1 identical over 7 bases. The germline V gene encodes CDR1 SGHTA and CDR2 FQGTGA. The CDR3 covers 16 residues. With V trimmed by 5 bases and J by 4 bases, 14 bases remained unmatched. The CDR3 loop is CASSNVSSGQIYEQYF. CDR3 DNA: TGTGCCAGCAGCAATGTTTCGTCGGGACAGATATACGAGCAGTACTTC.

V gene TRBV28 combines with J gene TRBJ1-1; TRBD1 is a possible D gene (6 bases). The CDR3 loop spans 14 amino acids. Looked up from germline, CDR1 is MDHEN and CDR2 is SYDVKM. V was shortened by 6 bases and J by 0 bases, with 11 bases between the two germline ends. CDR3 nucleotide sequence: TGTGCCAGCAGAACTTCAGGGGTGAACACTGAAGCTTTCTTT. It specifies CASRTSGVNTEAFF.

This rearrangement joins TRBV5-3 to TRBJ2-7, with D perhaps TRBD2 (6 bases). TRBV5-3 is marked as an open reading frame, function uncertain. Trimming cost V 3 bases and J 5 bases, with 15 bases left between them. This CDR3 comprises 14 residues. CDR3 in DNA: TGTGCCAGAAGCTCGGAGGGGTTTGGCCACGAGCAGTACTTC. Residues: CARSSEGFGHEQYF.

The rearrangement joins TRBV28 to TRBJ2-1; 13 nucleotides agree with TRBD2. Per the germline V gene, CDR1 is MDHEN and CDR2 is SYDVKM. V shed 6 bases, J shed 0 bases, and the junction held 5 bases outside the gene matches. This CDR3 spans 17 amino acids. The CDR3 DNA follows: TGTGCCAGCAGAGTCGGGACTAGCGGGAACTCCTACAATGAGCAGTTCTTC. Translation: CASRVGTSGNSYNEQFF.

V is TRBV15 and J is TRBJ2-3, with 10 bases matching TRBD2. This CDR3 has 16 amino acids. V lost 4 bases to trimming and J lost 0 bases; unmatched junction nucleotides: 4. Per germline, CDR1 LNHNV and CDR2 YYDKDF (reference sequence). CDR3 sequence: CATSIYSGRSTDTQYF. The CDR3, as DNA: TGTGCCACCAGCATCTATAGCGGGAGGAGCACAGATACGCAGTATTTT. The complete variable domain, with remaining parts taken from reference TRBV15 and TRBJ2-3, reads DAMVIQNPRYQVTQFGKPVTLSCSQTLNHNVMYWYQQKSSQAPKLLFHYYDKDFNNEADTPDNFQSRRPNTSFCFLDIRSPGLGDTAMYLCATSIYSGRSTDTQYFGPGTRLTVL.

This clone was seen once. The J gene is TRBJ2-7, the V gene TRBV6-6; possibly TRBD1 for D (5 bases). Trimming removed 2 bases from V and 1 base from J, with 15 bases in between. Germline V gene lookup returns CDR1 MNHNY and CDR2 SVGAGI (reference sequence). The CDR3 length is 16 residues. CDR3 region: CASSYGAGRLSYEQYF. The CDR3 coding sequence is TGTGCCAGCAGTTACGGGGCAGGGCGTCTTTCCTACGAGCAGTACTTC.

The genes are TRBV29-1 and TRBJ2-7; tentative D call: TRBD1 (6 bases). The CDR3 is made up of 14 amino acids. The V end lost 6 bases, the J end lost 4 bases, and 19 bases lay between the germline ends. Per the germline V gene, CDR1 is SQVTM and CDR2 is ANQGSEA. CDR3 bases: TGCAGCGTGGAATTGGACAGTCTTCCATACGAGCAGTACTTC. Encoded protein: CSVELDSLPYEQYF.

The chain is built from TRBV6-4 and TRBJ2-3, with D possibly matching TRBD2 (6 bases). Germline CDR1 reads MRHNA; CDR2 reads SNTAGT. V lost 4 bases, J lost 7 bases, and 12 bases lay in between. The CDR3 has 13 amino acids. The CDR3 spells CASSAGSHYTQYF. The CDR3, as DNA: TGTGCCAGCAGTGCCGGGAGTCATTATACGCAGTATTTT.

This chain links TRBV2 with TRBJ1-5; D remains ambiguous. V was trimmed by 4 bases and J by 4 bases, leaving 11 bases between them. CDR3 length equals 14 residues. Germline loops: CDR1 SNHLY, CDR2 FYNNEI. The CDR3 region is CASSAQALNQPQHF. The CDR3 DNA sequence: TGTGCCAGCAGTGCCCAGGCCCTGAATCAGCCCCAGCATTTT. Full variable domain (outside the CDR3, taken from reference TRBV2 and TRBJ1-5): EPEVTQTPSHQVTQMGQEVILRCVPISNHLYFYWYRQILGQKVEFLVSFYNNEISEKSEIFDDQFSVERPDGSNFTLKIRSTKLEDSAMYFCASSAQALNQPQHFGDGTRLSIL.

V is TRBV9 and J is TRBJ2-7; D is perhaps TRBD2 (6 bases). The CDR3 is made up of 14 amino acids. Germline V lookup: CDR1 SGDLS, CDR2 YYNGEE. Trimming removed 3 bases from V and 5 bases from J, with 15 bases in between. The CDR3 region has the DNA TGTGCCAGCAGCGCCCACGTCGGGAGCGACGAGCAGTACTTC. Protein: CASSAHVGSDEQYF.

The chain combines TRBV29-1 with TRBJ1-3, with 8 bases that match TRBD1. Germline CDR1 is SQVTM and CDR2 is ANQGSEA. V was clipped by 4 bases and J by 4 bases; unmatched bases: 0. CDR3 length: 12 residues. CDR3 sequence reads: CSVGQGGNTIYF. The CDR3 region has the DNA TGCAGCGTTGGACAGGGGGGAAACACCATATATTTT.

The genes are TRBV6-6 and TRBJ2-7, with D unresolved. V was cut by 7 bases and J by 6 bases, with 16 bases left in between. The germline V gene encodes CDR1 MNHNY and CDR2 SVGAGI (reference sequence). The CDR3 spans 13 residues. The CDR3 here is CASTEQPLGEQYF. Here the CDR3 DNA reads TGTGCCAGCACCGAACAGCCTTTAGGCGAGCAGTACTTC.

CDR3 sequence reads: CASSGQGLQGYTF. CDR3 coding DNA: TGTGCCAGTAGTGGACAGGGGTTGCAAGGCTACACCTTC. V and J are TRBV19 and TRBJ1-2; 9 bases fit TRBD1. The V gene end was trimmed by 5 bases and the J gene end by 8 bases; junction bases not matched to a gene: 6. Germline V gene sequence: CDR1 LNHDA, CDR2 SQIVND (reference sequence). The CDR3 is made up of 13 amino acids.

The chain links TRBV28 to TRBJ2-5; 9 bases are shared with TRBD2. Germline V gives CDR1 MDHEN, CDR2 SYDVKM. Germline trimming cut 7 bases from V and 5 bases from J; bases unmatched to any gene: 5. The CDR3 spans 13 residues. CDR3 residues: CASKAGGRETQYF. The CDR3 region has the DNA TGTGCCAGCAAGGCGGGAGGGAGGGAGACCCAGTACTTC.

The V call is TRBV7-2, the J call TRBJ2-2, with a weak D call TRBD2 (6 bases). There are 16 residues in the CDR3. Per germline, CDR1 SGHTA and CDR2 FQGNSA. V was pared by 8 bases and J by 6 bases, with 22 bases between. The chain's CDR3 is CASPPDYQETSGELFF. In DNA, the CDR3 is TGTGCCAGCCCCCCGGACTACCAGGAGACCTCCGGGGAGCTGTTTTTT.

The V call is TRBV9, the J call TRBJ2-7, with D tentatively TRBD1 (6 bases). V was trimmed by 1 base and J by 0 bases, leaving 8 bases between them. The germline V gene has CDR1 SGDLS and CDR2 YYNGEE. This CDR3 region has 14 residues. CDR3 sequence: CASSVQGSSYEQYF. The CDR3 DNA reads as TGTGCCAGCAGCGTACAGGGGTCCTCCTACGAGCAGTACTTC.

The chain couples TRBV9 to TRBJ2-2, with D uncertain. The CDR3 consists of 15 residues. V dropped 0 bases and J dropped 1 base, with 7 bases sitting between them. Germline CDR1 SGDLS, CDR2 YYNGEE. CDR3 region: CASSVGLVNTGELFF. The CDR3 nucleotides are TGTGCCAGCAGCGTAGGACTTGTGAACACCGGGGAGCTGTTTTTT.